This is a list of T cell receptor beta chains from one sample in a study of Ad26.COV2.S vaccination and SARS-CoV-2 variants. The method was immunoSEQ multiplex PCR; TCRdb's version includes in-frame clones alone and lacks a portion of them. The sample contains 400,000 to 500,000 clones, around nine tenths of which appear only once. The sequencing here drew on peripheral blood, taken in a trial of Ad26.COV2.S vaccine versus placebo. The origin of the receptors is a person between 18 and 60 years old who received the Ad26.COV2.S COVID-19 vaccine or a placebo. CDR3s include the opening cysteine and the closing phenylalanine or tryptophan. The order of the fields is J gene, D gene, V gene, clone size, CDR3 DNA, CDR3 protein. A D gene is named only where the DNA matches it firmly. Part of the rows lack a size; the others show once, few, many or a class for expanded clones.

TRBJ1-1 TRBD1 TRBV7-3 NA TGTGCCAGCAGCCTCACCGGACAGGGACACACTGAAGCTTTCTTT CASSLTGQGHTEAFF
TRBJ2-7 NA TRBV5-6 once TGTGCCAGCAGCTTGGTGCACAGGCTTACCTACGAGCAGTACTTC CASSLVHRLTYEQYF
TRBJ2-7 NA TRBV11-2 NA TGTGCCAGCAGCTTAGTTCTGGGACCCTACGAGCAGTACTTC CASSLVLGPYEQYF
TRBJ2-1 NA TRBV29-1 once TGCAGCGCCGCGGTCTCCTACAATGAGCAGTTCTTC CSAAVSYNEQFF
TRBJ2-3 NA TRBV24-1 once TGTGCCACCCGGGGGGCGGGGACCGATACGCAGTATTTT CATRGAGTDTQYF
TRBJ1-1 NA TRBV5-1 NA TGCGCCAGCAGCTTGGGGGCAGTCCGGAACACTGAAGCTTTCTTT CASSLGAVRNTEAFF
TRBJ1-2 NA TRBV6-2/TRBV6-3 NA TGTGCCAGCAGTTTATACAGGGTGGTCGGCTATGGCTACACCTTC CASSLYRVVGYGYTF
TRBJ1-1 NA TRBV4-3 NA TGCGCCAGCAGCCAAGAACCAGTTGGCTTTGACACTGAAGCTTTCTTT CASSQEPVGFDTEAFF
TRBJ1-5 TRBD1 TRBV19 NA TGTGCCAGTAGTACGACCCTCTATCGTCACAGGGGGGAGCAGCCCCAGCATTTT CASSTTLYRHRGEQPQHF
TRBJ1-4 NA TRBV11-2 NA TGTGCCAGCAGCTTAGGGTTTGGGGGTACTAATGAAAAACTGTTTTTT CASSLGFGGTNEKLFF
TRBJ2-7 NA TRBV12-3/TRBV12-4 NA TGTGCCAGCAGTCCCGGATATTCCGAGCAGTACTTC CASSPGYSEQYF
TRBJ1-1 NA TRBV19 NA TGTGCCAGTAGCCCGGCTAACACTGAAGCTTTCTTT CASSPANTEAFF
TRBJ2-3 NA TRBV6-5 NA TGTGCCAGCAGTTACGGGGACACGTCCAAAAGGGATACGCAGTATTTT CASSYGDTSKRDTQYF
TRBJ2-3 NA TRBV6-4 few TGTGCCAGCAGCGAAGGAGAGTTCACAGATACGCAGTATTTT CASSEGEFTDTQYF
TRBJ2-3 NA TRBV9 NA TGTGCCAGCAGCGTAGGGCAGGGCACAGATACGCAGTATTTT CASSVGQGTDTQYF
TRBJ1-1 NA TRBV6-1 NA TGTGCCAGCAGTGAATCAGCCTATAACGGTATCCAAGCTTTCTTT CASSESAYNGIQAFF
TRBJ1-2 NA TRBV4-2 NA TGTGCCAGCAGCGGGCGAAAAACCGGGTTGGAGGGCTACACCTTC CASSGRKTGLEGYTF
TRBJ2-1 NA TRBV19 NA TGTGCCAGTAGCCTGATTCCCGGAACCTACAATGAGCAGTTCTTC CASSLIPGTYNEQFF
TRBJ1-3 NA TRBV19 NA TGTGCCAGTAGTTTTTTGGAAGGCTCTGGAAACACCATATATTTT CASSFLEGSGNTIYF
TRBJ1-1 NA TRBV6-5 NA TGTGCCAGCAGTTTGGGGGGGCGCGTGAACACTGAAGCTTTCTTT CASSLGGRVNTEAFF
TRBJ1-1 TRBD1 TRBV28 NA TGTGCCAGCAGTCCCGGGGACAGAATGAACACTGAAGCTTTCTTT CASSPGDRMNTEAFF
TRBJ2-3 NA TRBV7-2 NA TGTGCCAGCAGCTCCCCTAGCACAGATACGCAGTATTTT CASSSPSTDTQYF
TRBJ1-3 TRBD1 TRBV19 NA TGTGCCAGTATTGACAGGGCGAGGAGAAACACCATATATTTT CASIDRARRNTIYF
TRBJ1-3 NA TRBV4-3 NA TGCGCCAGCAGCCAAGAAGGGGCCAGGGCAAACACCATATATTTT CASSQEGARANTIYF
TRBJ2-1 NA TRBV7-9 NA TGTGCCAGCAGCGACCCTCGGATGGCGAATGAGCAGTTCTTC CASSDPRMANEQFF
TRBJ2-4 TRBD1 TRBV30 NA TGTGCCTGGAGTGTCACAGGGGGTACGGTAGCCAAAAACATTCAGTACTTC CAWSVTGGTVAKNIQYF
TRBJ2-7 TRBD2 TRBV11-2 NA TGTGCCAGCAGCTTAGATCTTGGGGAGGGGAGCTCCTACGAGCAGTACTTC CASSLDLGEGSSYEQYF
TRBJ2-5 TRBD1 TRBV24-1 NA TGTGCCACCAGTGAGCAGGGGGCTTCAGAGACCCAGTACTTC CATSEQGASETQYF
TRBJ2-3 NA TRBV27 NA TGTGCCAGCAGCACATTAGGGCTAGAAGATACGCAGTATTTT CASSTLGLEDTQYF
TRBJ2-7 TRBD1 TRBV7-9 once TGTGCCAGCAGCTTGGACAGGGGGTCAAGTATGGCCTACGAGCAGTACTTC CASSLDRGSSMAYEQYF
TRBJ2-3 NA TRBV28 NA TGTGCCAGCAAAAGGCAGAGAGGCCCTGAGTATTTT CASKRQRGPEYF
TRBJ2-3 NA TRBV25-1 NA TGTGCCAGCAGTGAACCTTCAGAAGGCGATACGCAGTATTTT CASSEPSEGDTQYF
TRBJ1-5 NA TRBV19 NA TGTGCCAGTAGCACAGGGAGGGATCAGCCCCAGCATTTT CASSTGRDQPQHF
TRBJ2-7 NA TRBV7-8 NA TGTGCCAGCAGCTTACCGGGCAGGGCCTACGAGCAGTACTTC CASSLPGRAYEQYF
TRBJ2-7 TRBD2 TRBV5-6 NA TGTGCCAGCAGCTTGGTAAGGGTAGCGGGGACCTACGAGCAGTACTTC CASSLVRVAGTYEQYF
TRBJ2-2 TRBD1 TRBV4-1 NA TGCGCCAGCAGGAGCCATTCTGGACAGGGGGCGTTAAACACCGGGGAGCTGTTTTTT CASRSHSGQGALNTGELFF
TRBJ1-6 NA TRBV28 NA TGTGCCAGCAGTCTAGGCGCCGCTGGTTTGAGGACCTATAATTCACCCCTCCACTTT CASSLGAAGLRTYNSPLHF
TRBJ1-1 TRBD1 TRBV5-3 NA TGTGCCACCCCGAGGAGGGGGCTTCGTACTGAAGCTTTCTTT CATPRRGLRTEAFF
TRBJ2-1 NA TRBV19 NA TGTGCCAGTAGTATGAGCCAGGGATTTTACAATGAGCAGTTCTTC CASSMSQGFYNEQFF
TRBJ2-3 TRBD1 TRBV24-1 NA TGTGCCACCAGTGATAACGACAGGGGAGGCACAGATACGCAGTATTTT CATSDNDRGGTDTQYF
TRBJ2-5 NA TRBV28 NA TGTGCCAGCAGTTTAGCGGGGCCCCTCCAAGAGACCCAGTACTTC CASSLAGPLQETQYF
TRBJ2-1 NA TRBV29-1 NA TGCAGCCCAGAGGAAGGTGAGCAGTTCTTC CSPEEGEQFF
TRBJ1-3 NA TRBV4-1 NA TGCGCCAGCAGCCAAGATGCTTCCGGGGAAGTCTCTGGAAACACCATATATTTT CASSQDASGEVSGNTIYF
TRBJ1-2 NA TRBV29-1 NA TGCAGCGTTGGGGACCCCGAACCTGGCTACACCTTC CSVGDPEPGYTF
TRBJ2-3 NA TRBV6-2/TRBV6-3 once TGTGCCAGCAGTTACTCAGGGAGAAGCACAGATACGCAGTATTTT CASSYSGRSTDTQYF
TRBJ2-6 NA TRBV7-2 NA TGTGCCAGCAGCCTGCACTCTGGGGCCAACGTCCTGACTTTC CASSLHSGANVLTF
TRBJ2-4 NA TRBV7-2 NA TGTGCCAGCAGCTCCCTATTGGGGAGGGCCAAAAACATTCAGTACTTC CASSSLLGRAKNIQYF
TRBJ2-1 TRBD1 TRBV5-1 NA TGCGCCAGCAGCATACCGGGACAGGAACGGTATGAGCAGTTCTTC CASSIPGQERYEQFF
TRBJ2-7 NA TRBV6-4 NA TGTGCCAGCAGTGACAGGGCCATCATTGCGACGAGGAGCTCCTACGAGCAGTACTTC CASSDRAIIATRSSYEQYF
TRBJ1-4 NA TRBV5-1 NA TGCGCCAGCAGCCCCGGGGGGGGGCCCGCTAATGAAAAACTGTTTTTT CASSPGGGPANEKLFF
TRBJ1-4 NA TRBV29-1 NA TGCAGCACCAAGACAGGCAATAATGAAAAACTGTTTTTT CSTKTGNNEKLFF
TRBJ2-1 NA TRBV4-3 once TGCGCCAGCAGCCAAGTTGTTCCGGGAGACAATGAGCAGTTCTTC CASSQVVPGDNEQFF
TRBJ1-2 NA TRBV2 NA TGTGCCGGAGCTTTGGAGCGGGGCTACACCTTC CAGALERGYTF
TRBJ2-7 TRBD2 TRBV3-1/TRBV3-2 NA TGTGCCAGCAGCCAAGCTGGGCCCGGGAGGAGCTCCTACGAGCAGTACTTC CASSQAGPGRSSYEQYF